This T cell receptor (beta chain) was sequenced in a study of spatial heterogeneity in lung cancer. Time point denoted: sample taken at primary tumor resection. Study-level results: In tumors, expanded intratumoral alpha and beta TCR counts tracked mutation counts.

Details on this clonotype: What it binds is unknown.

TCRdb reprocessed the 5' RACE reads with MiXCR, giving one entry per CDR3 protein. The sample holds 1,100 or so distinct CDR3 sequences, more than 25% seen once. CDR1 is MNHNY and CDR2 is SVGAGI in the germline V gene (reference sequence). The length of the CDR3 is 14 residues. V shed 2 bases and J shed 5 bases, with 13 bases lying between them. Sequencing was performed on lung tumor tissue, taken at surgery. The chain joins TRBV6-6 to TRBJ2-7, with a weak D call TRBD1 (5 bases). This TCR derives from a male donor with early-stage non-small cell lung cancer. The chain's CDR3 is CASSYGREKNEQYF. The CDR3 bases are TGTGCCAGCAGTTACGGCAGGGAAAAGAACGAGCAGTACTTC.